The TCR beta chain under discussion was sequenced for a study of a mutant IDH1 vaccine in newly diagnosed glioma. Study overall: The earlier regimen, radiotherapy, temozolomide, or both, was most often both.

V was trimmed by 2 bases and J by 1 base, leaving 0 bases between them. The CDR3 is 11 amino acids. Germline CDR1 is SGHRS and CDR2 is YFSETQ. Time point defined: baseline, week 1 (first vaccination visit). The sample's treatment: pre-vaccination baseline after standard-of-care therapy. The data were produced by immunoSEQ multiplex PCR, yet TCRdb's version contains in-frame clones alone and is incomplete. Of 25,000 to 35,000 clones listed, approximately 80% were seen once; the top ten hold roughly a fifth. V usage is TRBV5-1 and J usage is TRBJ2-5; no reliable D call. This receptor was obtained from a man younger than 45 with glioma. The starting material was PBMCs, obtained from a glioma patient treated with radiotherapy, temozolomide or both. This CDR3 reads CASSFQETQYF. CDR3 bases: TGCGCCAGCAGCTTCCAAGAGACCCAGTACTTC. Combining the CDR3 with reference TRBV5-1 and TRBJ2-5 gives the whole variable domain KAGVTQTPRYLIKTRGQQVTLSCSPISGHRSVSWYQQTPGQGLQFLFEYFSETQRNKGNFPGRFSGRQFSNSRSEMNVSTLELGDSALYLCASSFQETQYFGPGTRLLVL.